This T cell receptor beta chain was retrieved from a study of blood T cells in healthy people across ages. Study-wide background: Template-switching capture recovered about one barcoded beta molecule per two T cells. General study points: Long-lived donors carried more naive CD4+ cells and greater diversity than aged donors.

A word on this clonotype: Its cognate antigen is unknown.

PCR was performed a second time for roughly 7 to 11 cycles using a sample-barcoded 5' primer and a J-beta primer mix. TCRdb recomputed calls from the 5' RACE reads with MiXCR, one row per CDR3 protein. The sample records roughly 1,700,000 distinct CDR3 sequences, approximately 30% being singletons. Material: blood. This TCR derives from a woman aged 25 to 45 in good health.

DNA for the CDR3: TGTGCCAGCCACCGAAACACTGAAGCTTTCTTT. This sequence encodes CASHRNTEAFF. The chain uses TRBV18 and TRBJ1-1; D is unresolved. The CDR3 consists of 11 residues. Trimming removed 8 bases from V and 2 bases from J, with 6 bases in between. Looked up from germline, CDR1 is KGHSH and CDR2 is LQKENI.